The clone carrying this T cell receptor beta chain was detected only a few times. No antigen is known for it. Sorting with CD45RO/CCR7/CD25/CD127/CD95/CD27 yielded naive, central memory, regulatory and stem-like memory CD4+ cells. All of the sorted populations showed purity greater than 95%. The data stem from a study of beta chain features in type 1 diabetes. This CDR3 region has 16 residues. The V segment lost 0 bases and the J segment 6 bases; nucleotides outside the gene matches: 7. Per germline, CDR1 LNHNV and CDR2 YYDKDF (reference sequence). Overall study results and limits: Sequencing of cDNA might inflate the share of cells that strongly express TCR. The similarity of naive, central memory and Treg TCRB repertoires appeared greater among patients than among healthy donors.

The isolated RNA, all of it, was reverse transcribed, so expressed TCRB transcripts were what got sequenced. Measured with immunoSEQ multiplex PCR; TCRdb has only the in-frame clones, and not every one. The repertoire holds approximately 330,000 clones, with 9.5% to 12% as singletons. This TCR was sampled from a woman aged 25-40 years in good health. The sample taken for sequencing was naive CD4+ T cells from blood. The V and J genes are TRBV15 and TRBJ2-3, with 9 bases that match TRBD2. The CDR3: CATSRDGREGTDTQYF. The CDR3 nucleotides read TGTGCCACCAGCAGAGATGGGCGGGAGGGGACGGATACGCAGTATTTT.